Below are 9 T cell receptor beta chains sequenced from a single sample in a study of blood T cell repertoires in COVID-19. Some clones are missing from TCRdb's copy, which holds only in-frame ones; the method was immunoSEQ multiplex PCR. Among under 250,000 clones listed, approximately 83% were seen once. Sample: peripheral blood. The source of these receptors is a man older than 75 with acute or convalescent COVID-19.

This clone was found a few times. This chain joins TRBV4-1 and TRBJ1-5, with 8 bases lining up with TRBD1. CDR3 length: 14 residues. The germline V gene encodes CDR1 MGHRA and CDR2 YSYEKL. V shed 3 bases, J shed 6 bases, and the junction held 4 bases outside the gene matches. The CDR3 DNA follows: TGCGCCAGCAGCCAGACAGGGGCCCCTCAGCCCCAGCATTTT. This encodes CASSQTGAPQPQHF.

The chain uses TRBV5-1 and TRBJ2-6, with D perhaps TRBD2 (5 bases). Trimming cost V 4 bases and J 4 bases, with 15 bases left between them. In germline, CDR1 is SGHRS, CDR2 YFSETQ. The length of the CDR3 is 16 residues. CDR3 nucleotides: TGCGCCAGCAGCCCGGAGGCGGCGCGGGGGGCCAACGTCCTGACTTTC. As protein: CASSPEAARGANVLTF.

This chain uses TRBV5-1 with TRBJ1-6; 9 bases match TRBD1. Germline trimming cut 0 bases from V and 7 bases from J; bases unmatched to any gene: 11. CDR3 length: 18 residues. CDR1 and CDR2 (germline): SGHRS, YFSETQ. CDR3: CASSLVVFEGTGNSPLHF. The CDR3 region has the DNA TGCGCCAGCAGCTTGGTGGTTTTCGAAGGGACAGGGAATTCACCCCTCCACTTT.

The chain is built from TRBV28 and TRBJ1-5; D might be TRBD1 (6 bases). V lost 6 bases, J lost 3 bases, and 18 bases lay in between. Germline V gene lookup returns CDR1 MDHEN and CDR2 SYDVKM. The CDR3 spans 16 residues. CDR3 sequence reads: CASRYRGTLFNQPQHF. In nucleotides, the CDR3 is TGTGCCAGCAGGTATAGGGGGACCCTCTTCAATCAGCCCCAGCATTTT.

This chain uses TRBV28 with TRBJ1-2; perhaps TRBD1 as D (6 bases). This CDR3 region has 14 residues. Germline V gene data show CDR1 as MDHEN and CDR2 as SYDVKM. Between the trimmed V and J ends, which lost 6 bases and 8 bases, there was a span of 19 bases. CDR3 loop: CASRTLGGGQGYTF. The CDR3 region has the DNA TGTGCCAGCAGGACCCTAGGAGGCGGACAGGGCTACACCTTC.

CDR3 in amino acids: CASSPTTGFEQFF. CDR3 DNA sequence: TGTGCCAGCTCACCCACCACAGGCTTTGAGCAGTTCTTC. The chain recombines TRBV18 with TRBJ2-1; perhaps TRBD1 as D (5 bases). The CDR3 is 13 residues long. V was shortened by 3 bases and J by 9 bases, with 12 bases between the two germline ends. Germline lookup yields CDR1 KGHSH and CDR2 LQKENI.

The gene calls are TRBV29-1 and TRBJ1-2; 7 positions agree with TRBD1. This CDR3 is built from 13 residues. Germline V gene lookup returns CDR1 SQVTM and CDR2 ANQGSEA. V lost 4 bases and J lost 4; bases outside the gene matches: 6. For the CDR3, the DNA is TGCAGCGTTGCGACAGGGTTGGTCTATGGCTACACCTTC. Translated, it gives CSVATGLVYGYTF.

This chain uses TRBV2 with TRBJ2-3, with D unresolved. Germline CDR1 reads SNHLY; CDR2 reads FYNNEI. The CDR3 runs to 12 residues. V lost 4 bases and J lost 6, with 8 bases in between. The CDR3 DNA follows: TGTGCCAGCAGTGCGTACATGGATACGCAGTATTTT. Its translation is CASSAYMDTQYF.

This chain uses TRBV6-5 with TRBJ2-1, with D possibly matching TRBD1 (5 bases). CDR1 MNHEY and CDR2 SVGAGI come from the germline V gene. The V and J ends lost 6 bases and 9 bases respectively, with 15 bases between them. The CDR3 runs 13 residues. CDR3 sequence: CASRVPGRGEQFF. CDR3 in DNA: TGTGCCAGCAGGGTTCCAGGGCGCGGTGAGCAGTTCTTC.